The present TCR beta chain was sequenced within a study of early T cells in non-severe SARS-CoV-2 infection. Whole-study context: Unsorted whole blood bulk RNA was sequenced, with unpaired chains.

Looked up from germline, CDR1 is SGHVS and CDR2 is FNYEAQ. This CDR3 is 12 amino acids long. V was shortened by 3 bases and J by 5 bases, with 8 bases between the two germline ends. In its sample, this clonotype was seen a few times. Its antigen is undetermined. Study outcomes and limitations: VDJdb matching, biased toward anti-spike CD8 responses, missed private and CD4 specificities.

Attachment of unique molecular identifiers to individual cDNA molecules was performed. TCRdb itself ran the 5' RACE reads through MiXCR, one entry per CDR3 protein. The sample yields about 44,000 distinct CDR3 sequences, 23% seen once. The TCR sequence derives from an adult who was a healthcare worker with PCR-confirmed SARS-CoV-2 infection or an uninfected control (not recorded which). V and J are TRBV7-6 and TRBJ2-7; no definite D call. Sequencing was performed on whole blood, taken at baseline. DNA of the CDR3: TGTGCCAGCAGCTTCGGCGACGACGAGCAGTACTTC. It translates to CASSFGDDEQYF.